This T cell receptor beta chain was sequenced during a study of shared clonotypes between healthy human individuals. Details on this clone: The antigen is unknown.

Deep was the level at which the assay was run. Some 30,000 T cell genomes, or roughly 200 ng DNA, went into the sorted-subset replicate PCRs. The assay was immunoSEQ multiplex PCR, and TCRdb's table has in-frame clones only and misses some. The repertoire holds some 2,000,000 clones, just under 95% seen once, with 0.85% to 1.3% in the top ten. The V gene's germline CDR1 is MNHEY and CDR2 SMNVEV (reference sequence). This CDR3 region has 13 residues. V was clipped by 5 bases and J by 4 bases, with 11 bases between them. It was CD45RO-negative cells, positively selected for CCR7, that made up naive CD8 cells, with terminally differentiated effector memory CD45RA+ cells excluded. All of the donors resided in Nashville, Tennessee, and each was a Caucasian adult. Whole-study results and caveats: Among four donors, about 5% of naive CD4 clonotypes were found in common.

This clonotype was obtained from a man between 18 and 35 years old in good health. The sequenced material came from naive CD8+ T cells sorted from blood. This chain joins TRBV27 and TRBJ2-5; D unresolved. The CDR3 loop reads CASSPTVTETQYF. CDR3 DNA sequence: TGTGCCAGCAGTCCTACGGTTACAGAGACCCAGTACTTC.